This T cell receptor beta chain was captured by sequencing in a study of cytomegalovirus exposure and HLA in healthy donors. Points on this clone: Its antigen is currently unknown.

60 Vbeta and 13 Jbeta primers were used in PCR. Profiled with immunoSEQ multiplex PCR; TCRdb holds only in-frame clones, not every one. The repertoire has about 130,000 clones, roughly 73% of them found once; the top ten carry roughly 1.1%. Healthy people donating bone marrow made up the donors. V was pared by 6 bases and J by 7 bases, with 22 bases between. From germline, CDR1 is SGHDT and CDR2 YYEEEE. This CDR3 has 15 amino acids. Study-level points and caveats: As immune exposure information, only CMV serostatus was available. A few CMV-associated chains proved CMV antigen-specific in vitro. Near-uniform donor sequencing depth was presumed by presence/absence analyses.

The sequencing sample was made of PBMCs. This TCR was sampled from a male donor in good health and CMV-seronegative. The J gene is TRBJ1-2, the V gene TRBV5-6; the D gene is possibly TRBD1 (5 bases). Here the CDR3 DNA reads TGTGCCAGCACCCAACCACGGCAGGGAACAGGTGGCTACACCTTC. It translates to CASTQPRQGTGGYTF.